The rows below give T cell receptor beta chains drawn from one sample of a study of T-cell reconstitution after alpha-beta-depleted transplantation in children. Via MiXCR, TCRdb re-called the PCR reads, giving one row per CDR3 protein. The sample gives about 500,000 distinct CDR3 sequences, 30% to 35% of which show up once; under 3% is in the top ten. Material: PBMCs from the stem cell graft donor, obtained from the stem cell graft. Receptors were obtained from a human donor who donated a stem cell graft to a child with aplastic anemia. Each CDR3 is given with its conserved first and last residue. D genes are given only for firm matches. The listing skips clone size in some rows; elsewhere it reads once, few, many or a size class.

V gene	D gene	clone size	J gene	CDR3 protein	CDR3 DNA
TRBV18	TRBD1	.	TRBJ2-5	CASSPSKGRQGRQETQYF	TGTGCCAGCTCACCATCGAAAGGTAGACAGGGGCGCCAAGAGACCCAGTACTTC
TRBV5-4	TRBD2	.	TRBJ2-5	CASSSFTSGRLTETQYF	TGTGCCAGCAGCTCCTTTACTAGCGGGAGACTGACGGAGACCCAGTACTTC
TRBV29-1	TRBD2	.	TRBJ2-1	CSVARGGWNEQFF	TGCAGCGTTGCCCGCGGGGGGTGGAATGAGCAGTTCTTC
TRBV19	TRBD2	.	TRBJ2-3	CASGVAGADTQYF	TGTGCCAGTGGAGTAGCGGGAGCAGATACGCAGTATTTT
TRBV27	.	few	TRBJ2-7	CARVDPGAGEQYF	TGTGCCAGAGTCGACCCAGGGGCCGGCGAGCAGTACTTC
TRBV7-8	.	.	TRBJ2-3	CASRRGTGTDTQYF	TGTGCCAGCAGACGTGGGACTGGGACAGATACGCAGTATTTT
TRBV27	.	few	TRBJ2-7	CASRGWGNYEQYF	TGTGCCAGCAGAGGATGGGGCAACTACGAGCAGTACTTC
TRBV20-1	.	.	TRBJ1-5	CSAGGGMSNQPQHF	TGCAGTGCTGGGGGGGGTATGAGCAATCAGCCCCAGCATTTT
TRBV24-1	.	.	TRBJ1-1	CATSDLGETEAFF	TGTGCCACCAGTGATTTGGGGGAGACTGAAGCTTTCTTT
TRBV14	.	.	TRBJ2-4	CASSQGSGPKNIQYF	TGTGCCAGCAGCCAAGGGTCAGGTCCCAAAAACATTCAGTACTTC
TRBV4-3	.	.	TRBJ1-5	CASSQDGGRGQPQHF	TGCGCCAGCAGCCAAGATGGGGGGCGCGGGCAGCCCCAGCATTTT
TRBV4-3	.	few	TRBJ1-2	CASSQGRGYGYTF	TGCGCCAGCAGCCAAGGGCGGGGATATGGCTACACCTTC
TRBV7-2	TRBD1	few	TRBJ1-1	CASSLGVAGGSTEAFF	TGTGCCAGCAGCTTAGGGGTCGCAGGGGGGTCTACTGAAGCTTTCTTT
TRBV29-1	.	.	TRBJ2-1	CSSRSGYNEQFF	TGCAGCTCCCGGTCTGGGTACAATGAGCAGTTCTTC
TRBV29-1	.	.	TRBJ2-4	CSVRSAGPVNIQYF	TGCAGCGTTCGGTCCGCCGGGCCGGTAAACATTCAGTACTTC
TRBV6-2/TRBV6-3	TRBD2	.	TRBJ2-1	CASTEIGVFAGAATPYNEQFF	TGTGCCAGCACCGAAATTGGAGTTTTCGCGGGAGCGGCAACTCCCTACAATGAGCAGTTCTTC
TRBV14	.	.	TRBJ1-1	CASSREYSLKAEAFF	TGTGCCAGCAGCCGCGAGTACTCCTTGAAGGCTGAAGCTTTCTTT
TRBV7-2	.	few	TRBJ1-3	CASSFTAGSSGNTIYF	TGTGCCAGCAGCTTTACCGCCGGGAGCTCTGGAAACACCATATATTTT
TRBV7-6	TRBD1	.	TRBJ1-2	CASSPSRDRGHGYTF	TGTGCCAGCAGCCCCTCGCGAGACAGGGGCCATGGCTACACCTTC
TRBV27	.	.	TRBJ1-5	CASSQTRQNNQPQHF	TGTGCCAGCAGTCAAACCCGACAGAACAATCAGCCCCAGCATTTT
TRBV4-3	.	.	TRBJ2-3	CASSPVGAGPLDTQYF	TGCGCCAGCAGCCCAGTGGGGGCAGGGCCTTTAGATACGCAGTATTTT